This passage covers 32 T cell receptor beta chains from one sample sequenced in a study of blood T cells in healthy people across ages. It was with a sample-barcoded 5' primer and a J-beta primer mix that a second PCR of roughly 6 to 12 cycles was run. Using its own MiXCR run on the 5' RACE reads, TCRdb lists one record per CDR3 protein. The sample contains 500,000 to 550,000 distinct CDR3 sequences, around 24% of which appear only once. These same data were also listed under a study on T cells of mothers and their children.

The sample taken for sequencing was blood. These receptors came from a boy younger than 18 in good health.

This clonotype was seen a handful of times. The chain is built from TRBV7-2 and TRBJ2-3; D possibly matches TRBD1 or TRBD2 (6 bases each). This CDR3 contains 12 residues. Germline V CDR1 and CDR2: SGHTA, FQGNSA. The V end was cut by 1 base, the J end by 14 bases, with 13 bases between. The CDR3 sequence: CASSLELGGRYF. The DNA for the CDR3 is TGTGCCAGCAGCTTAGAGTTGGGGGGCCGGTATTTT.

This clonotype was recorded a few times. The V call is TRBV7-8, the J call TRBJ2-7; maybe TRBD2 (6 bases). The CDR3 totals 15 residues. V was pared by 5 bases and J by 4 bases, with 18 bases between. CDR1 is SGHVS, CDR2 FQNEAQ, per germline. Here the CDR3 reads CASSPSEGTKYEQYF. In DNA form, the CDR3 reads TGTGCCAGCAGCCCCTCGGAGGGGACGAAATACGAGCAGTACTTC.

This rearrangement joins TRBV28 to TRBJ1-4; a possible D gene is TRBD1 (6 bases). Germline values: CDR1 MDHEN, CDR2 SYDVKM. Trimming removed 6 bases at V and 5 bases at J, with 19 bases between. CDR3 length: 16 amino acids. CDR3 in amino acids: CASSPSPGTSNEKLFF. The CDR3 nucleotides read TGTGCCAGCAGCCCTTCCCCCGGGACATCGAATGAAAAACTGTTTTTT.

The chain recombines TRBV9 with TRBJ2-3, with D perhaps TRBD1 (6 bases). CDR3 length: 15 residues. V was clipped by 3 bases and J by 2 bases, with 13 bases between them. The germline gives CDR1 SGDLS, CDR2 YYNGEE. The CDR3 DNA follows: TGTGCCAGCAGCGCCGCCGGGACAACCACAGATACGCAGTATTTT. It codes for CASSAAGTTTDTQYF. Full variable domain (remainder filled in from reference TRBV9 and TRBJ2-3): DSGVTQTPKHLITATGQRVTLRCSPRSGDLSVYWYQQSLDQGLQFLIQYYNGEERAKGNILERFSAQQFPDLHSELNLSSLELGDSALYFCASSAAGTTTDTQYFGPGTRLTVL.

The chain couples TRBV28 to TRBJ1-5; 7 nucleotides agree with TRBD1. Germline CDR1 MDHEN, CDR2 SYDVKM. Trimming took 2 bases from V and 4 from J; bases not matched to a gene: 5. This CDR3 contains 15 residues. CDR3 sequence: CASSLPVGQNQPQHF. The CDR3 coding sequence is TGTGCCAGCAGTTTACCCGTGGGACAGAATCAGCCCCAGCATTTT.

This clonotype was observed a single time. The CDR3 reads CAISESDYSSYNEQFF. The CDR3 bases are TGTGCCATCAGTGAGTCCGACTACAGCTCCTACAATGAGCAGTTCTTC. The rearrangement joins TRBV10-3 to TRBJ2-1; D is possibly TRBD2 (5 bases). Germline V lookup: CDR1 ENHRY, CDR2 SYGVKD. V was clipped by 0 bases and J by 0 bases, with 9 bases between them. This CDR3 is built from 16 residues.

The chain joins TRBV29-1 to TRBJ2-5; tentative D call: TRBD2 (5 bases). The J call is in doubt because the DNA end fits TRBJ2-1 better. Germline V gene data show CDR1 as SQVTM and CDR2 as ANQGSEA. The CDR3 extends over 13 amino acids. The CDR3 here is CSVSGIRINEQFF. The CDR3 DNA reads as TGCAGCGTGTCCGGGATCCGGATCAATGAGCAGTTCTTC.

On this clonotype: The junction differs from germline at one of its ends, possibly a read error. The V call is TRBV20-1, the J call TRBJ2-5; perhaps TRBD1 as D (6 bases). The CDR3 has 14 amino acids. Germline lookup yields CDR1 DFQATT and CDR2 SNEGSKA (reference sequence). CDR3 sequence: CSARDLQGQGTQYF. The CDR3 coding sequence is TGCAGTGCTAGAGATCTTCAGGGGCAAGGGACCCAGTACTTC.

This clonotype was seen more than once but under ten times. The V and J genes are TRBV6-1 and TRBJ1-2, with a tentative D call TRBD1 (5 bases). Germline values: CDR1 MNHNS, CDR2 SASEGT. The germline V and J ends were trimmed by 5 bases and 4 bases, with 11 bases remaining between them. The CDR3 contains 13 residues. The CDR3 region is CASSRDGGYGYTF. The CDR3 nucleotides are TGTGCCAGCAGTAGAGACGGGGGCTATGGCTACACCTTC.

The chain combines TRBV7-3 with TRBJ2-3, with 9 positions matching TRBD2. The germline V gene encodes CDR1 SGHTA and CDR2 FQGTGA. CDR3 length equals 19 residues. V shed 3 bases and J 2 bases; nucleotides not matched to a gene: 15. The CDR3 region is CASSFYPGLASTYTDTQYF. CDR3 bases: TGTGCCAGCAGCTTCTACCCGGGACTAGCCTCGACCTACACAGATACGCAGTATTTT.

V and J are TRBV2 and TRBJ2-1; D remains unclear. The CDR3 is 10 amino acids. V was trimmed by 6 bases and J by 7 bases, leaving 4 bases between them. Germline V lookup: CDR1 SNHLY, CDR2 FYNNEI. The CDR3 spells CASRRNEQFF. CDR3 in DNA: TGTGCCAGCAGGAGGAATGAGCAGTTCTTC.

This chain uses TRBV7-2 with TRBJ2-7, with 8 bases aligning to TRBD1. After removal of 5 bases from V and 5 bases from J, the junction contained 8 bases not matched to a gene. Germline V CDR1 and CDR2: SGHTA, FQGNSA. CDR3 size: 14 residues. The chain's CDR3 is CASSRQPQGDEQYF. The CDR3 bases are TGTGCCAGCAGCCGCCAACCACAGGGGGACGAGCAGTACTTC.

About this clonotype itself: The junction shows a germline mismatch at one end, possibly a read error. This sequence joins TRBV7-8 and TRBJ1-4, with 7 nucleotides matching TRBD1. This CDR3 has 14 amino acids. CDR1 and CDR2 from the germline V gene are SGHVS and FQNEAQ. Here the CDR3 reads CASRSGTVNEKLLF. CDR3 nucleotide sequence: TGTGCCAGCAGGTCAGGGACAGTCAATGAAAAACTGCTTTTT.

This sequence joins TRBV4-1 and TRBJ1-2, with a tentative D call TRBD1 (6 bases). CDR1 and CDR2 (germline): MGHRA, YSYEKL. This CDR3 is built from 15 residues. V gave up 1 base and J gave up 8 bases, with 17 bases separating them. The CDR3 region is CASSQVPGAREGYTF. In DNA, the CDR3 is TGCGCCAGCAGCCAAGTCCCAGGGGCTCGTGAGGGCTACACCTTC.

The gene calls are TRBV10-3 and TRBJ1-1; D is undetermined. CDR1 and CDR2 (germline): ENHRY, SYGVKD. The V end lost 11 bases, the J end lost 0 bases, and 7 bases lay between the germline ends. The CDR3 consists of 11 residues. The CDR3 loop is CASGLNTEAFF. CDR3 sequence (DNA): TGTGCCTCGGGATTGAACACTGAAGCTTTCTTT.

The J gene is TRBJ2-7, the V gene TRBV20-1; 10 nucleotides agree with TRBD1. Germline V gives CDR1 DFQATT, CDR2 SNEGSKA (reference sequence). The junction had 12 bases not matched to a gene; V was cut back by 6 bases and J by 4 bases. The CDR3 consists of 15 residues. CDR3 DNA: TGCAGTGCCGAAAACGGACAGGGGGATTCGTACGAGCAGTACTTC. It encodes CSAENGQGDSYEQYF.

This clonotype has just a few counts. The chain recombines TRBV6-6 with TRBJ2-3; 8 nucleotides agree with TRBD1. V shed 4 bases and J 2 bases; nucleotides not matched to a gene: 8. Germline lookup yields CDR1 MNHNY and CDR2 SVGAGI (reference sequence). CDR3 size: 16 residues. This CDR3 reads CASSSGTGAFTDTQYF. The CDR3 DNA sequence: TGTGCCAGCAGTTCCGGGACAGGTGCCTTCACAGATACGCAGTATTTT.

This chain joins TRBV7-3 and TRBJ2-1; D unclear. Trimming took 2 bases from V and 0 from J, leaving 8 bases between them. Germline V gives CDR1 SGHTA, CDR2 FQGTGA. The CDR3 loop spans 15 amino acids. For the CDR3, the DNA is TGTGCCAGCAGCTTAGGCCAGATCTCCTACAATGAGCAGTTCTTC. This codes for CASSLGQISYNEQFF.

This clonotype was recorded at least ten times. The chain combines TRBV5-6 with TRBJ2-7; the match to TRBD2 covers 9 bases. The V and J ends lost 4 bases and 12 bases, in that order; junction bases with no gene match: 14. CDR1 SGHDT and CDR2 YYEEEE come from the germline V gene. The CDR3 loop spans 14 amino acids. The CDR3: CASSTSPSGEGAYF. The DNA of the CDR3 is TGTGCCAGCAGCACGAGTCCTAGCGGGGAGGGGGCGTACTTC.

In its sample, this clonotype was seen a few times. The rearrangement uses TRBV27 and TRBJ1-2; possible D gene TRBD1, 6 bases. V dropped 2 bases and J dropped 1 base, with 11 bases sitting between them. The CDR3 sequence is 15 residues long. The germline V gene encodes CDR1 MNHEY and CDR2 SMNVEV (reference sequence). CDR3 in amino acids: CASSLKGGINYGYTF. The CDR3 DNA sequence: TGTGCCAGCAGTTTAAAAGGGGGGATTAACTATGGCTACACCTTC.

This clonotype came up many times. The J gene is TRBJ1-2, the V gene TRBV6-5, with a possible D match to TRBD1 (6 bases). Per germline, CDR1 MNHEY and CDR2 SVGAGI. The CDR3 consists of 17 residues. The ends were cut back, 0 bases at V and 7 bases at J, with 21 bases in the middle. The CDR3 is CASSYSQGPPTIGGYTF. The CDR3, as DNA: TGTGCCAGCAGTTACTCACAGGGCCCCCCAACTATCGGTGGCTACACCTTC.

The genes are TRBV6-5 and TRBJ2-1; 8 nucleotides line up with TRBD1. V was pared by 4 bases and J by 5 bases, with 4 bases of the junction left unmatched. The CDR3 is 14 residues long. Per the germline V gene, CDR1 is MNHEY and CDR2 is SVGAGI. The CDR3 spells CASSLDREHNEQFF. CDR3 coding DNA: TGTGCCAGCAGTTTGGACAGGGAGCACAATGAGCAGTTCTTC.

CDR3: CASKLQGVGQPQHF. The CDR3 DNA follows: TGTGCCAGCAAATTACAGGGGGTGGGCCAGCCCCAGCATTTT. The chain links TRBV27 to TRBJ1-5, with 8 nucleotides matching TRBD1. J lost 7 bases, V lost 7 bases, and 9 bases had no gene match. CDR3 size: 14 residues. Germline V gene lookup returns CDR1 MNHEY and CDR2 SMNVEV (reference sequence).

The chain recombines TRBV28 with TRBJ2-7; D may be TRBD2 (5 bases). Germline V gene lookup returns CDR1 MDHEN and CDR2 SYDVKM. This CDR3 has 14 residues. Trimming cost V 7 bases and J 3 bases, with 16 bases left between them. The CDR3 DNA reads TGTGCCAGCACCCTAGGTGTCCGGGACTACGAGCAGTACTTC. Amino acid sequence: CASTLGVRDYEQYF.

At least ten counts were recorded for this clonotype. The V call is TRBV4-1, the J call TRBJ1-2; 9 nucleotides align to TRBD1. After removal of 6 bases from V and 5 bases from J, the junction contained 10 bases not matched to a gene. This CDR3 is 15 amino acids long. Germline V CDR1 and CDR2: MGHRA, YSYEKL. CDR3 residues: CASRPGTGQSYGYTF. CDR3 DNA: TGCGCCAGCAGGCCCGGGACAGGGCAAAGTTATGGCTACACCTTC.

The rearrangement joins TRBV20-1 to TRBJ2-1; 10 bases match TRBD1. CDR3 size: 15 residues. After removal of 6 bases from V and 3 bases from J, the junction contained 8 bases not matched to a gene. Per germline, CDR1 DFQATT and CDR2 SNEGSKA (reference sequence). CDR3 nucleotides: TGCAGTGCCGCAACCGGGACAGGGGACTACAATGAGCAGTTCTTC. Amino acids: CSAATGTGDYNEQFF.

There are a few counts of this clonotype. The rearrangement joins TRBV27 to TRBJ2-1; D gene unclear. The germline V gene encodes CDR1 MNHEY and CDR2 SMNVEV (reference sequence). The CDR3 runs 17 residues. Trimming shortened V by 5 bases and J by 0 bases, and 17 bases separated the two germline ends. CDR3 amino acids: CASSPGPARSSYNEQFF. For the CDR3, the DNA is TGTGCCAGCAGTCCTGGACCGGCGCGGAGCTCCTACAATGAGCAGTTCTTC.

This clonotype has just a few counts. V gene TRBV20-1 combines with J gene TRBJ1-5, with D tentatively TRBD1 (6 bases). From germline, CDR1 is DFQATT and CDR2 SNEGSKA (reference sequence). Trimming removed 1 base at V and 3 bases at J, with 13 bases between. The CDR3 extends over 15 amino acids. The CDR3 region has the DNA TGCAGTGCTAGAGGGTGGACAGATGTCAATCAGCCCCAGCATTTT. It translates to CSARGWTDVNQPQHF.

The CDR3 DNA is TGTGCCAGCAGCTTATACCGGGGCCACGGAGCTCAGTGGAGTGGCACTGAAGCTTTCTTT. It encodes CASSLYRGHGAQWSGTEAFF. The chain couples TRBV11-1 to TRBJ1-1; TRBD1 might be the D (5 bases). Per the germline V gene, CDR1 is SGHAT and CDR2 is FQDESV (reference sequence). This CDR3 spans 20 amino acids. V was cut by 2 bases and J by 4 bases, with 29 bases left in between.

This rearrangement joins TRBV20-1 to TRBJ2-5; maybe TRBD1 (7 bases). The CDR3 has 11 residues. Trimming left V 2 bases short and J 10 bases short, with 11 bases between. CDR1 DFQATT and CDR2 SNEGSKA come from the germline V gene (reference sequence). In DNA, the CDR3 is TGCAGTGCTAGATGCAGGGGGGACCAGTACTTC. This gives the protein CSARCRGDQYF.

Concerning this clonotype itself: This may be a read error, as it is one base from a much larger clone. The rearrangement joins TRBV28 to TRBJ1-2, with D unresolved. Germline CDR1 is MDHEN and CDR2 is SYDVKM. Trimming took 6 bases from V and 10 from J, leaving 12 bases between them. This CDR3 has 11 amino acids. CDR3 nucleotide sequence: TGTGCCAGCAGCAAGAACTTTGACTACACCTTC. It codes for CASSKNFDYTF.

The DNA of the CDR3 is TGCAGCGTTGCACTAGCGGGGCGTCCGGAGACCCAGTACTTC. It encodes CSVALAGRPETQYF. The V gene is TRBV29-1, the J gene TRBJ2-1; 10 bases match TRBD2. The DNA end is a closer match to TRBJ2-5, so the J assignment may be wrong. This CDR3 comprises 14 residues. Germline lookup yields CDR1 SQVTM and CDR2 ANQGSEA.